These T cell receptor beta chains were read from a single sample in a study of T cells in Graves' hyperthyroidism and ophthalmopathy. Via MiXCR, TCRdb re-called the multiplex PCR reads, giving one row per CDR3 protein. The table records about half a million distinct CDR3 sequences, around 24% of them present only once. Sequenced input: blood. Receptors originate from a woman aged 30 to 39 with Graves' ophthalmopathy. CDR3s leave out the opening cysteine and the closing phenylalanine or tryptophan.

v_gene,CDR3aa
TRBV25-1,ASSESRGGAGELF
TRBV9,ASSVDWVNQETQY
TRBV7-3,ASSTDRPGELF
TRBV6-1,ASTKGLEIGETQY
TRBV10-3,AISESPGTGNDRPQH
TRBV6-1,ASSLTSSKTEAF
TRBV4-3,ASSPRFTGELF
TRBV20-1,SASIYGYT
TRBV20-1,SARAGQGRQETQY
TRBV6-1,ASTRDLGNTEAF
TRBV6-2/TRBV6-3,ASSYGQGGINYGYT
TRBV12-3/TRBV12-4,ASSSQGLQETQY
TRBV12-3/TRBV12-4,ASTLGRGGRETQY
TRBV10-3,AISERGGEQETQY